The 10 T cell receptor beta chains presented below share a single source sample, sequenced in a study of shared clonotypes between healthy human individuals. Sequenced by immunoSEQ multiplex PCR; TCRdb stores in-frame clones only, minus some. The table has about 1.4 million clones, roughly 96% seen once; the top ten hold approximately 1.1%. The sequencing input was naive CD4+ T cells sorted from blood. Subset in this sample: CD45RA+ positively selected. The receptor set was obtained from a man younger than 40 in good health.

The rearrangement links TRBV28 to TRBJ2-7; D assignment may be TRBD1 or TRBD2 (5 bases each). Trimming pared 2 bases from V and 6 bases from J, leaving 20 bases between. Germline CDR1 MDHEN, CDR2 SYDVKM. The CDR3 runs to 16 residues. The DNA of the CDR3 is TGTGCCAGCAGTTTACCCCGGGGACCAACAATTGTCGAGCAGTACTTC. Translation: CASSLPRGPTIVEQYF. Drawing the rest from reference TRBV28 and TRBJ2-7, the complete variable domain is DVKVTQSSRYLVKRTGEKVFLECVQDMDHENMFWYRQDPGLGLRLIYFSYDVKMKEKGDIPEGYSVSREKKERFSLILESASTNQTSMYLCASSLPRGPTIVEQYFGPGTRLTVT.

A remark on this clone: Distinct nucleotide sequences in the sample also encode this CDR3. The chain employs TRBV5-1 and TRBJ2-3; a weak D match, TRBD1 (5 bases). This CDR3 is 15 amino acids long. V lost 0 bases and J lost 1, with 9 bases in between. Germline CDR1 reads SGHRS; CDR2 reads YFSETQ. As DNA, the CDR3 is TGCGCCAGCAGCTTGGAGGGGCGCGGCACAGATACGCAGTATTTT. This encodes CASSLEGRGTDTQYF.

This chain links TRBV5-4 with TRBJ2-3; TRBD2 matches 9 bases. The CDR3 loop spans 15 amino acids. V shed 7 bases and J 5 bases; nucleotides not matched to a gene: 11. Germline V gives CDR1 SGHNT, CDR2 YYREEE (reference sequence). The CDR3 bases are TGTGCCAGCCAGCTAGCGGGAAGGGGGGGAGATACGCAGTATTTT. This encodes CASQLAGRGGDTQYF.

This clone is a singleton in its sample. The V call is TRBV28, the J call TRBJ2-5; 10 nucleotides match TRBD2. V was pared by 5 bases and J by 5 bases, with 8 bases of the junction left unmatched. CDR1 is MDHEN, CDR2 SYDVKM, per germline. The CDR3 extends over 15 amino acids. The CDR3 sequence is CASSTPGLATETQYF. The CDR3 DNA follows: TGTGCCAGCAGTACCCCGGGACTAGCGACGGAGACCCAGTACTTC.

The chain employs TRBV28 and TRBJ1-2; D unresolved. The V and J ends lost 5 bases and 1 base respectively, with 17 bases between them. The CDR3 contains 16 residues. Germline V gene sequence: CDR1 MDHEN, CDR2 SYDVKM. CDR3 coding DNA: TGTGCCAGCAGTCCTACCGGACGGCTTATTAACTATGGCTACACCTTC. It yields the protein CASSPTGRLINYGYTF.

The chain is built from TRBV4-1 and TRBJ2-7, with D uncertain. V lost 4 bases and J lost 5, with 12 bases in between. The CDR3 spans 13 residues. Per germline, CDR1 MGHRA and CDR2 YSYEKL. For the CDR3, the DNA is TGCGCCAGCAGCCCGGGCCCAGTCGACGAGCAGTACTTC. Protein product: CASSPGPVDEQYF.

V gene TRBV4-1 combines with J gene TRBJ2-1; D is ambiguous. This CDR3 comprises 13 residues. CDR1 and CDR2 (germline): MGHRA, YSYEKL. V lost 4 bases to trimming and J lost 3 bases, with 7 bases between them. CDR3 loop: CASSPDFYNEQFF. CDR3 sequence (DNA): TGCGCCAGCAGCCCCGACTTCTACAATGAGCAGTTCTTC.

V gene TRBV1 combines with J gene TRBJ1-5. TRBV1 has pseudogene status. The CDR3 length is 19 residues. The CDR3, as DNA: TGCACCAGCAGCCAAGTAAGACTAAGACAAGAGTGGTGCAATCAGCCCCAGCATTTT. Amino acids: CTSSQVRLRQEWCNQPQHF.

The chain employs TRBV18 and TRBJ2-1; 8 nucleotides line up with TRBD2. Unmatched junction bases numbered 8, after V lost 3 bases and J lost 4 bases. CDR1 is KGHSH and CDR2 is LQKENI in the germline V gene. CDR3 length: 16 residues. The CDR3 DNA reads TGTGCCAGCTCACCCTTTAGGGTAGCGGGGTACAATGAGCAGTTCTTC. Translated, it gives CASSPFRVAGYNEQFF.

On this clone: Other DNA sequences in the same sample also yield this CDR3. The rearrangement links TRBV28 to TRBJ2-1; D not certain. The length of the CDR3 is 12 residues. V was shortened by 3 bases and J by 6 bases, with 6 bases between the two germline ends. Germline lookup yields CDR1 MDHEN and CDR2 SYDVKM. CDR3 sequence (DNA): TGTGCCAGCAGTTTGCTAGTCAATGAGCAGTTCTTC. This gives the protein CASSLLVNEQFF. Based on the CDR3 plus reference TRBV28 and TRBJ2-1, the full variable domain is DVKVTQSSRYLVKRTGEKVFLECVQDMDHENMFWYRQDPGLGLRLIYFSYDVKMKEKGDIPEGYSVSREKKERFSLILESASTNQTSMYLCASSLLVNEQFFGPGTRLTVL.